The source of this TCR beta chain is a study of T cell responses to AZD1222 COVID-19 vaccine. Overall study results and limits: In a largely white British group with more females than males, clonal diversity was possibly underestimated.

Comments on this clone: Its specificity is not known.

Some clones are missing from TCRdb's copy, which holds only in-frame ones; the method was immunoSEQ multiplex PCR. The table has around 160,000 clones, about nine tenths seen once. The clonotype was recovered from an adult in good health. Sequenced material: peripheral blood, taken on day 0 of MenACWY control vaccination.

The CDR3 sequence is CASSLGPGQGYGYTF. CDR3 nucleotide sequence: TGTGCCAGCAGCCTTGGGCCGGGACAGGGTTATGGCTACACCTTC. This chain connects TRBV7-3 to TRBJ1-2; 9 positions match TRBD1. After removal of 5 bases from V and 5 bases from J, the junction contained 9 bases not matched to a gene. The CDR3 runs 15 residues. Germline V gives CDR1 SGHTA, CDR2 FQGTGA.